Listed below are T cell receptor beta chains from one sample, sequenced in a study of cytomegalovirus exposure and HLA in healthy donors. This table comes from immunoSEQ multiplex PCR, and its TCRdb copy is limited to in-frame clones, with some not included. The sample lists about 110,000 clones; around four fifths were seen once. Input material: PBMCs. The source is a woman aged 45-65 years in good health and CMV-seropositive. Both conserved end residues are trimmed from each CDR3.

TRBV29-1,TRBJ1-2,SVGRSGTGYGYT
TRBV4-3,TRBJ2-7,ASSQYGGSSYEQY
TRBV10-3,TRBJ2-7,AISEGTSGREQY
TRBV25-1,TRBJ2-7,ASSDRGMQY
TRBV5-4,TRBJ2-7,ASSTGTGTSYEQY
TRBV19,TRBJ2-7,ASSRTRVLPPGVGEQY
TRBV15,TRBJ2-7,ATSSFGGSSYEQY
TRBV7-3,TRBJ1-1,ASSLGGLGNTEAF
TRBV6-5,TRBJ2-2,ASSSGQGDTGELF
TRBV7-9,TRBJ1-4,ASSGLTDLNEKLF
TRBV4-2,TRBJ2-3,ASSQEVAGGRTDTQY
TRBV7-9,TRBJ1-1,SSSSGLTNTEAF
TRBV2,TRBJ2-7,ASREQGQGAYEQY
TRBV6-5,TRBJ2-1,ASSYSRTNYNEQF
TRBV5-1,TRBJ2-4,ASSSPEGRGQY
TRBV29-1,TRBJ1-1,SVAEMIDLGTEAF
TRBV27,TRBJ1-2,ASSPQGRAPNYGYT
TRBV5-6,TRBJ2-6,ASSLTTGRSGANGLT
TRBV2,TRBJ1-6,ASSFPGQYNSPLH
TRBV5-1,TRBJ1-2,ASSYSDRVMDYGYT
TRBV7-2,TRBJ2-1,ASSLFNNEQF
TRBV5-1,TRBJ1-4,ASSLGGLPRTNEKLF
TRBV2,TRBJ2-4,ASSPRGQPRAKNSQY
TRBV7-9,TRBJ2-3,SSSLPTDTQY
TRBV28,TRBJ1-2,ASSFGYGYT
TRBV5-1,TRBJ1-5,ASSTDGINQPQH
TRBV18,TRBJ2-2,ASSLRAIANTGELF
TRBV10-3,TRBJ2-7,AIRDVGTGGHEQY
TRBV9,TRBJ2-1,ASSPRRLASNEQF
TRBV7-8,TRBJ2-3,ASSLEGFDTQY
TRBV12-5,TRBJ2-1,ASGPGLYNEQF
TRBV27,TRBJ1-2,ASRPRDRGYGYT
TRBV27,TRBJ2-5,ASWHDSQETQY
TRBV6-5,TRBJ2-3,ASSRSGITQY
TRBV7-2,TRBJ2-3,ASSLSGGRDTQY
TRBV4-1,TRBJ2-3,ASSQGTGIDTQY
TRBV7-2,TRBJ2-1,ASSLAPAVEQF